This is a list of T cell receptor beta chains from one sample in a study of T cells in Graves' hyperthyroidism and ophthalmopathy. TCRdb processed the multiplex PCR reads anew with MiXCR; each CDR3 protein has one entry. The data show hundreds of thousands of distinct CDR3 sequences, approximately 44% seen once. The specimen was peripheral blood or thyroid tissue (not recorded which). These receptor sequences come from a woman aged 18 to 35 with Graves' hyperthyroidism. The CDR3 runs from the conserved cysteine through the conserved F or W. Fields, in order: D gene, J gene, V gene, clone size, CDR3 protein, CDR3 DNA. D genes are given only for firm matches. Not every row has a clone size; where given, it reads once, few, many or a size class.

d_gene: -; j_gene: TRBJ1-4; v_gene: TRBV7-8; abundance: many; CDR3aa: CASSLLQGAEKLFF; CDR3nt: TGTGCCAGCAGCTTATTGCAGGGAGCGGAAAAACTGTTTTTT
d_gene: TRBD1; j_gene: TRBJ1-6; v_gene: TRBV25-1; abundance: -; CDR3aa: CASSVGDRVTLHF; CDR3nt: TGTGCCAGCAGTGTTGGGGACAGGGTCACCCTCCACTTT
d_gene: TRBD2; j_gene: TRBJ2-7; v_gene: TRBV7-9; abundance: -; CDR3aa: CASSQLSGASYEQYF; CDR3nt: TGCGCCAGCAGCCAACTTAGCGGGGCATCCTACGAGCAGTACTTC
d_gene: -; j_gene: TRBJ1-4; v_gene: TRBV7-2; abundance: -; CDR3aa: CASTDLAGGTGKLFF; CDR3nt: TGTGCCAGCACCGACCTGGCGGGGGGAACTGGAAAACTGTTTTTT
d_gene: -; j_gene: TRBJ1-6; v_gene: TRBV10-3; abundance: -; CDR3aa: CAISATRTNSPLHF; CDR3nt: TGTGCCATCAGTGCGACCAGGACGAATTCACCCCTCCACTTT
d_gene: -; j_gene: TRBJ2-7; v_gene: TRBV2; abundance: few; CDR3aa: CASSDRGEQYF; CDR3nt: TGTGCCAGCAGTGACAGGGGCGAGCAGTACTTC
d_gene: -; j_gene: TRBJ1-6; v_gene: TRBV25-1; abundance: -; CDR3aa: CASSDKGWGSPLHF; CDR3nt: TGTGCCAGCTCGGACAAGGGGTGGGGTTCACCCCTCCACTTT
d_gene: -; j_gene: TRBJ1-3; v_gene: TRBV10-3; abundance: few; CDR3aa: CAIKRTEGVAGNTIYF; CDR3nt: TGTGCCATCAAAAGGACAGAAGGTGTCGCCGGAAACACCATATATTTT
d_gene: TRBD1; j_gene: TRBJ2-6; v_gene: TRBV7-2; abundance: -; CDR3aa: CASSRGQGAYSGANVLTF; CDR3nt: TGTGCCAGCAGCCGGGGACAGGGGGCGTACTCTGGGGCCAACGTCCTGACTTTC
d_gene: -; j_gene: TRBJ1-2; v_gene: TRBV2; abundance: -; CDR3aa: CASRGRGVIYTF; CDR3nt: TGTGCCAGCAGGGGGCGGGGGGTAATATACACCTTC
d_gene: TRBD1; j_gene: TRBJ2-7; v_gene: TRBV6-1; abundance: -; CDR3aa: CASSQRQGARYEQYF; CDR3nt: TGTGCCAGCAGCCAAAGACAGGGGGCGCGGTACGAGCAGTACTTC
d_gene: -; j_gene: TRBJ2-6; v_gene: TRBV5-6; abundance: -; CDR3aa: CASSLRRDSGANVLTF; CDR3nt: TGTGCCAGCAGCTTGAGGCGGGACTCTGGGGCCAACGTCCTGACTTTC
d_gene: -; j_gene: TRBJ1-1; v_gene: TRBV20-1; abundance: many; CDR3aa: CSAPSVYTEAFF; CDR3nt: TGCAGTGCTCCTTCGGTGTACACTGAAGCTTTCTTT
d_gene: -; j_gene: TRBJ1-4; v_gene: TRBV2; abundance: -; CDR3aa: CASRESSGKLFF; CDR3nt: TGTGCCAGCAGGGAATCTAGCGGGAAACTGTTTTTT
d_gene: -; j_gene: TRBJ2-2; v_gene: TRBV20-1; abundance: -; CDR3aa: CSASLGGELFF; CDR3nt: TGCAGTGCTAGCCTTGGCGGGGAGCTGTTTTTT
d_gene: -; j_gene: TRBJ1-6; v_gene: TRBV25-1; abundance: once; CDR3aa: CASRTAGNSPLHF; CDR3nt: TGTGCCAGCAGGACGGCTGGGAATTCACCCCTCCACTTT
d_gene: -; j_gene: TRBJ2-7; v_gene: TRBV7-2; abundance: many; CDR3aa: CASSLVMELDYEQYF; CDR3nt: TGTGCCAGCAGCTTAGTGATGGAGCTCGACTACGAGCAGTACTTC
d_gene: -; j_gene: TRBJ1-4; v_gene: TRBV25-1; abundance: -; CDR3aa: CASSEYGQSNEKLFF; CDR3nt: TGTGCCAGCAGTGAATATGGACAGAGTAATGAAAAACTGTTTTTT
d_gene: -; j_gene: TRBJ1-2; v_gene: TRBV15; abundance: many; CDR3aa: CATSTRTVGPYGYTF; CDR3nt: TGTGCCACCAGCACCCGGACAGTAGGACCCTATGGCTACACCTTC
d_gene: -; j_gene: TRBJ1-4; v_gene: TRBV15; abundance: few; CDR3aa: CATSRGTGNEKLFF; CDR3nt: TGTGCCACCAGCAGAGGGACGGGGAATGAAAAACTGTTTTTT
d_gene: -; j_gene: TRBJ2-7; v_gene: TRBV5-1; abundance: -; CDR3aa: CASSFEPYEQYF; CDR3nt: TGCGCCAGCAGCTTTGAGCCCTACGAGCAGTACTTC
d_gene: TRBD1; j_gene: TRBJ1-2; v_gene: TRBV14; abundance: -; CDR3aa: CASSRRGRQGYTF; CDR3nt: TGTGCCAGCAGCCGCAGGGGGCGACAGGGCTACACCTTC
d_gene: -; j_gene: TRBJ1-1; v_gene: TRBV9; abundance: -; CDR3aa: CASSVESRAAMNTEAFF; CDR3nt: TGTGCCAGCAGCGTAGAGTCCCGGGCCGCCATGAACACTGAAGCTTTCTTT
d_gene: -; j_gene: TRBJ2-7; v_gene: TRBV2; abundance: many; CDR3aa: CASSVEGSNEQYF; CDR3nt: TGTGCCAGCAGTGTGGAGGGTAGTAACGAGCAGTACTTC
d_gene: -; j_gene: TRBJ2-7; v_gene: TRBV4-2; abundance: -; CDR3aa: CASSQGEEYEQYF; CDR3nt: TGTGCCAGCAGCCAAGGAGAGGAGTACGAGCAGTACTTC
d_gene: -; j_gene: TRBJ1-5; v_gene: TRBV5-1; abundance: -; CDR3aa: CASSLGDISNQPQHF; CDR3nt: TGCGCCAGCAGCTTGGGGGACATTAGCAATCAGCCCCAGCATTTT
d_gene: -; j_gene: TRBJ2-6; v_gene: TRBV25-1; abundance: many; CDR3aa: CASSEEPGSGFSGANVLTF; CDR3nt: TGTGCCAGCAGTGAAGAGCCAGGGAGTGGTTTTTCTGGGGCCAACGTCCTGACTTTC
d_gene: -; j_gene: TRBJ1-1; v_gene: TRBV2; abundance: -; CDR3aa: CASRAGDSGTEAFF; CDR3nt: TGTGCCAGCAGGGCAGGGGACTCAGGGACTGAAGCTTTCTTT
d_gene: TRBD2; j_gene: TRBJ2-2; v_gene: TRBV10-3; abundance: -; CDR3aa: CAISESTAGAVGELFF; CDR3nt: TGTGCCATCAGTGAGTCGACAGCGGGAGCTGTCGGGGAGCTGTTTTTT
d_gene: -; j_gene: TRBJ2-3; v_gene: TRBV24-1; abundance: -; CDR3aa: CATSDAVQGADTQYF; CDR3nt: TGTGCCACCAGTGACGCTGTGCAAGGTGCAGATACGCAGTATTTT
d_gene: -; j_gene: TRBJ1-5; v_gene: TRBV25-1; abundance: -; CDR3aa: CASSYGWHQPQHF; CDR3nt: TGTGCCAGCAGTTACGGTTGGCATCAGCCCCAGCATTTT
d_gene: -; j_gene: TRBJ2-7; v_gene: TRBV2; abundance: few; CDR3aa: CASRTTGYEQYF; CDR3nt: TGTGCCAGCAGAACTACAGGGTACGAGCAGTACTTC
d_gene: -; j_gene: TRBJ2-7; v_gene: TRBV10-3; abundance: many; CDR3aa: CAISESDGSYEQYF; CDR3nt: TGTGCCATCAGTGAGTCCGACGGATCCTACGAGCAGTACTTC
d_gene: TRBD1; j_gene: TRBJ1-2; v_gene: TRBV2; abundance: many; CDR3aa: CARGKTGRDYGYTF; CDR3nt: TGTGCCAGGGGGAAGACAGGGAGAGACTATGGCTACACCTTC
d_gene: -; j_gene: TRBJ2-7; v_gene: TRBV29-1; abundance: many; CDR3aa: CSVAQGSGYEQYF; CDR3nt: TGCAGCGTTGCACAAGGGTCGGGCTACGAGCAGTACTTC
d_gene: TRBD2; j_gene: TRBJ2-3; v_gene: TRBV24-1; abundance: -; CDR3aa: CATSDSGLAGVSDTQYF; CDR3nt: TGTGCCACCAGTGACTCCGGACTAGCGGGAGTATCAGATACGCAGTATTTT
d_gene: -; j_gene: TRBJ1-5; v_gene: TRBV7-9; abundance: -; CDR3aa: CASSLDSRETQPQHF; CDR3nt: TGTGCCAGCAGCTTAGATTCCAGGGAAACCCAGCCCCAGCATTTT
d_gene: TRBD2; j_gene: TRBJ2-5; v_gene: TRBV9; abundance: many; CDR3aa: CASSVSPPTSGRVETQYF; CDR3nt: TGTGCCAGCAGCGTATCCCCTCCGACTAGCGGGAGGGTGGAGACCCAGTACTTC
d_gene: -; j_gene: TRBJ2-2; v_gene: TRBV29-1; abundance: many; CDR3aa: CSVEGHLTGELFF; CDR3nt: TGCAGCGTTGAAGGCCACCTCACCGGGGAGCTGTTTTTT
d_gene: -; j_gene: TRBJ1-5; v_gene: TRBV20-1; abundance: few; CDR3aa: CSAGLERGVNQPQHF; CDR3nt: TGCAGTGCTGGCCTCGAGAGAGGAGTAAATCAGCCCCAGCATTTT
d_gene: -; j_gene: TRBJ1-1; v_gene: TRBV24-1; abundance: -; CDR3aa: CATSESGGNTEAFF; CDR3nt: TGTGCCACCAGTGAGTCGGGGGGGAACACTGAAGCTTTCTTT
d_gene: -; j_gene: TRBJ2-7; v_gene: TRBV2; abundance: many; CDR3aa: CASSEIEQYF; CDR3nt: TGTGCCAGCAGTGAGATTGAGCAGTACTTC
d_gene: TRBD1; j_gene: TRBJ1-1; v_gene: TRBV9; abundance: -; CDR3aa: CASSPDRGRSAEAFF; CDR3nt: TGTGCCAGCAGCCCGGACAGGGGGCGGTCGGCTGAAGCTTTCTTT
d_gene: -; j_gene: TRBJ2-3; v_gene: TRBV29-1; abundance: -; CDR3aa: CSVRAGATDTQYF; CDR3nt: TGCAGCGTGAGGGCAGGTGCCACAGATACGCAGTATTTT
d_gene: -; j_gene: TRBJ2-5; v_gene: TRBV6-5; abundance: -; CDR3aa: CASSPRRGRWETQYF; CDR3nt: TGTGCCAGCAGTCCCCGGCGGGGAAGATGGGAGACCCAGTACTTC
d_gene: -; j_gene: TRBJ1-1; v_gene: TRBV15; abundance: -; CDR3aa: CATSSEGRNTEAFF; CDR3nt: TGTGCCACCAGCAGTGAAGGCCGGAACACTGAAGCTTTCTTT
d_gene: TRBD2; j_gene: TRBJ2-2; v_gene: TRBV7-4; abundance: -; CDR3aa: CASSLGASGNTGELFF; CDR3nt: TGTGCCAGCAGCTTAGGGGCTAGCGGGAACACCGGGGAGCTGTTTTTT
d_gene: -; j_gene: TRBJ1-4; v_gene: TRBV25-1; abundance: -; CDR3aa: CASTSTGTNEKLFF; CDR3nt: TGTGCCAGCACTTCGACGGGGACTAATGAAAAACTGTTTTTT
d_gene: TRBD1; j_gene: TRBJ2-7; v_gene: TRBV7-9; abundance: once; CDR3aa: CASSLEGTDSSEQYF; CDR3nt: TGTGCCAGCAGCTTAGAAGGGACAGACTCCTCCGAGCAGTACTTC
d_gene: TRBD2; j_gene: TRBJ2-7; v_gene: TRBV7-9; abundance: -; CDR3aa: CASSLASGSHEQYF; CDR3nt: TGTGCCAGCAGCTTGGCTAGCGGGAGCCACGAGCAGTACTTC